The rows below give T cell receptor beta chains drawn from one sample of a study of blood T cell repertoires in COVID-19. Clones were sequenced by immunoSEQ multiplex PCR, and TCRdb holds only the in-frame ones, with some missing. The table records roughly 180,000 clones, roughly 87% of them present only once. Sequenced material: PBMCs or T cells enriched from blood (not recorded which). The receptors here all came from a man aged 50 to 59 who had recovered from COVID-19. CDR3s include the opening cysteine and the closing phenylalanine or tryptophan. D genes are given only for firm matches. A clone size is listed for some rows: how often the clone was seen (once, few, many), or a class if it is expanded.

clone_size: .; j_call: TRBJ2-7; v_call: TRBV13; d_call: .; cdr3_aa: CASSSPGQSYEQYF; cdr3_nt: TGTGCCAGCAGCTCGCCCGGACAGAGCTACGAGCAGTACTTC
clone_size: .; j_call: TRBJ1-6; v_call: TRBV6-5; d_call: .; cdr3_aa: CASSYSEGRNSPLHF; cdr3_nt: TGTGCCAGCAGTTACTCGGAGGGACGGAATTCACCCCTCCACTTT
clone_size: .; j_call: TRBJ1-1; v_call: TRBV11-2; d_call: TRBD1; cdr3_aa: CASSSHRTGLMNTEAFF; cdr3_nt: TGTGCCAGCAGCTCGCACCGGACAGGACTAATGAACACTGAAGCTTTCTTT
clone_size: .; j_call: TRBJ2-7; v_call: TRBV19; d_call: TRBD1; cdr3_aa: CASSWGTGTGPFSYEQYF; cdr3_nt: TGTGCCAGTAGTTGGGGGACCGGGACAGGGCCCTTCTCCTACGAGCAGTACTTC
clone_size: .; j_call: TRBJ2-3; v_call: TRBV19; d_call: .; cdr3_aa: CASTDTGTRTDTQYF; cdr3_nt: TGTGCCAGTACGGACACCGGGACTCGGACAGATACGCAGTATTTT
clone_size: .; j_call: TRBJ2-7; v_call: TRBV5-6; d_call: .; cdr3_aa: CASSLRVYEQYF; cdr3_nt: TGTGCCAGCAGCTTGAGAGTCTACGAGCAGTACTTC
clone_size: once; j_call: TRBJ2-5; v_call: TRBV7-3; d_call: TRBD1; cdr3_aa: CASSLGDRGQETQYF; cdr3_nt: TGTGCCAGCAGCCTCGGGGACAGGGGGCAAGAGACCCAGTACTTC
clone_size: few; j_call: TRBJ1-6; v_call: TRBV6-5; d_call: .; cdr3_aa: CASIEPGYNSPLHF; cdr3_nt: TGTGCCAGCATCGAACCAGGGTACAATTCACCCCTCCACTTT
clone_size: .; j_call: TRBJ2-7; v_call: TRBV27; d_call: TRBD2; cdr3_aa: CASSLVAGGSYEQYF; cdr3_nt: TGTGCCAGCAGTTTGGTAGCGGGAGGTTCCTACGAGCAGTACTTC
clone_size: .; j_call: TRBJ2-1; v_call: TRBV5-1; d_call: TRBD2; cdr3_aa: CASGSASGPNEQFF; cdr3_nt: TGCGCCAGCGGGTCGGCTAGCGGCCCCAATGAGCAGTTCTTC
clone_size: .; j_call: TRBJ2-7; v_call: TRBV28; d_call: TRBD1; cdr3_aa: CASRGDSRYEQYF; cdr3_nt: TGTGCCAGCAGGGGGGACAGCAGGTACGAGCAGTACTTC
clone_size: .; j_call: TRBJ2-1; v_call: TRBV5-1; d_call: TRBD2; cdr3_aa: CASSLGLAGYNEQFF; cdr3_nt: TGCGCCAGCAGCCTCGGACTAGCGGGTTACAATGAGCAGTTCTTC
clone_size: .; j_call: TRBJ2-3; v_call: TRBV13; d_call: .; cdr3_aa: CASSQQPAADTQYF; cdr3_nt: TGTGCCAGCAGCCAGCAGCCAGCGGCAGATACGCAGTATTTT
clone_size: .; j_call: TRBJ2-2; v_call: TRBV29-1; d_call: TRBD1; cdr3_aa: CSVEGTGMMFF; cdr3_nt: TGCAGCGTTGAAGGGACAGGGATGATGTTTTTT
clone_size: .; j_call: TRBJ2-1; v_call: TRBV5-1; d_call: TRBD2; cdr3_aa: CASSPGLAGVSSYNEQFF; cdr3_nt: TGCGCCAGCAGCCCGGGACTAGCGGGGGTCAGCTCCTACAATGAGCAGTTCTTC
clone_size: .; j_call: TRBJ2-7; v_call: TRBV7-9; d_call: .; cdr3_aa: CASRDRYYEQYF; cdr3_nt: TGTGCCAGCAGGGACAGATACTACGAGCAGTACTTC